These T cell receptor beta chains were read from a single sample in a study of T-cell memory formation after mild COVID-19. Via MiXCR, TCRdb re-called the 5' RACE reads, giving one row per CDR3 protein. The table lists around 250,000 distinct CDR3 sequences, 15% to 20% of them singletons. Sequenced: PBMCs or a T cell subset sorted from them (not recorded which). These receptors originate from a young man who had mild COVID-19 (a few samples of this study predate the infection). Cell type and time point are not known. The CDR3 runs from the conserved cysteine through the conserved F or W. The D gene is left open where the match is weak.

V: TRBV12-3/TRBV12-4
D: TRBD1
CDR3: CASIPTGVLNEQFF

V: TRBV7-2
D: TRBD1
CDR3: CASSPPSGTGLNVLTF

V: TRBV4-1
D: -
CDR3: CASSQRISSNQPQHF

V: TRBV5-1
D: TRBD2
CDR3: CASSPMSAGGTYEQYF

V: TRBV20-1
D: TRBD2
CDR3: CSASSGGPSDTQYF

V: TRBV5-1
D: TRBD1
CDR3: CASSLEDRVTNEQFF

V: TRBV30
D: TRBD1
CDR3: CAWRETGGGYGYTF

V: TRBV5-6
D: -
CDR3: CASSPQGGGETQYF

V: TRBV4-3
D: -
CDR3: CASSQEGSGANVLTF

V: TRBV4-1
D: TRBD1
CDR3: CASRDWDRSIVEAFF

V: TRBV20-1
D: -
CDR3: CTAPGPANYGYTF

V: TRBV9
D: TRBD2
CDR3: CASSVRGGPPGDTQYF

V: TRBV10-2
D: -
CDR3: CASSESDWGQPQHF

V: TRBV6-5
D: -
CDR3: CASSYQTPMEQGYTF

V: TRBV7-9
D: -
CDR3: CASSLAISNTGELFF

V: TRBV28
D: -
CDR3: CASTGGPETQYF

V: TRBV6-5
D: -
CDR3: CASTRDPSGNTIYF

V: TRBV5-1
D: -
CDR3: CASSLQGGEEETQYF

V: TRBV6-2/TRBV6-3
D: TRBD1
CDR3: CASSPGTATSSGNTIYF

V: TRBV5-6
D: -
CDR3: CASREVGSGNTIYF

V: TRBV4-1
D: -
CDR3: CASSQGGAGLLNTEAFF

V: TRBV20-1
D: -
CDR3: CSARLGADEQYF

V: TRBV3-1
D: -
CDR3: CASSSGGREQYF

V: TRBV12-3/TRBV12-4
D: -
CDR3: CASSFTFYEQYF

V: TRBV28
D: -
CDR3: CAAQDGGNTQYF

V: TRBV3-1
D: -
CDR3: CASSQRHRTFSPLHF

V: TRBV7-9
D: TRBD1
CDR3: CASSIKGQGANTIYF

V: TRBV27
D: -
CDR3: CARSLWGVQETQYF

V: TRBV5-1
D: TRBD1
CDR3: CASSLRDRGETQYF

V: TRBV3-1
D: TRBD2
CDR3: CASSHPGLAVPDTQYF

V: TRBV20-1
D: TRBD2
CDR3: CSAGDGFAGVGDTQYF

V: TRBV6-5
D: -
CDR3: CASSRPGRLNEQFF

V: TRBV5-1
D: -
CDR3: CASRRFQGSHEQYF

V: TRBV7-8
D: -
CDR3: CASSTTTRDSTYNSPLHF

V: TRBV12-3/TRBV12-4
D: -
CDR3: CASSLRGITEAFF

V: TRBV12-3/TRBV12-4
D: -
CDR3: CASTRGPSSPLHF

V: TRBV6-5
D: -
CDR3: CASRPPLGVETQYF

V: TRBV20-1
D: -
CDR3: CSLQQGFTNEKLFF

V: TRBV7-2
D: TRBD2
CDR3: CASSLATSGRYNEQFF

V: TRBV20-1
D: -
CDR3: CSARGGPYGYTF

V: TRBV18
D: TRBD1
CDR3: CASSPRQGADYTF

V: TRBV5-1
D: TRBD2
CDR3: CASSLITSEDEQFF

V: TRBV20-1
D: -
CDR3: CSARDKLLTF

V: TRBV11-2
D: -
CDR3: CASSLKTPDSGNTIYF

V: TRBV10-2
D: -
CDR3: CASSESSDTQYF

V: TRBV6-6
D: TRBD1
CDR3: CASSYSEGQGAEQFF

V: TRBV9
D: -
CDR3: CASSVGGPYNEQFF

V: TRBV4-1
D: -
CDR3: CASSQPAQGTVAKNIQYF

V: TRBV7-6
D: TRBD2
CDR3: CASSRKRGASTDTQYF

V: TRBV5-6
D: TRBD2
CDR3: CASSLAGLSTDTQYF

V: TRBV7-2
D: TRBD2
CDR3: CASSSPAGRGGFTDTQYF

V: TRBV3-1
D: TRBD2
CDR3: CASRLSSGTSYEQYF

V: TRBV15
D: -
CDR3: CATSRVRRGPRRETQYF

V: TRBV6-6
D: -
CDR3: CASRPTGYQPQHF

V: TRBV5-1
D: TRBD2
CDR3: CASSPGLAGPTDTQYF

V: TRBV9
D: -
CDR3: CASSSWAGNEQFF

V: TRBV7-2
D: TRBD2
CDR3: CASLVAGGADNEQFF

V: TRBV3-1
D: TRBD1
CDR3: CASSLFTGGGADTQYF

V: TRBV4-3
D: -
CDR3: CASSQDQQDTDTQYF

V: TRBV6-2/TRBV6-3
D: -
CDR3: CASSYGLTELYF